The TCR beta chain under discussion was sequenced for a study of human versus mouse CDR3 diversity and MHC coevolution. Study at large: Each sample yielded roughly 5.5 x 10^6 to 1.8 x 10^7 valid reads. General observations from the study: Over 5 MHC II alleles selected the human T cells.

Libraries were prepared by immunoSEQ multiplex PCR; TCRdb keeps only in-frame clonotypes and omits some of them. Among roughly 86,000 clones listed, about 93% were seen once. The CDR3 runs to 14 residues. The V and J ends lost 7 bases and 7 bases, in that order; junction bases with no gene match: 3. The germline V gene has CDR1 MNHEY and CDR2 SVGAGI. A remark on this clone: Antigen unknown.

Sequencing used naive CD4+ T cells from blood. Sample subset: CD45RO-negative CD62L-positive naive CD4 T cells. The source of this sequence is a person between 25 and 75 years old in good health. The gene calls are TRBV6-5 and TRBJ2-3, with 15 positions matching TRBD2. The CDR3 reads CASTGLAGGHTQYF. The CDR3 nucleotides read TGTGCCAGCACGGGACTAGCGGGGGGCCATACGCAGTATTTT.